The sequence of this T cell receptor beta chain was determined in a study of immune heterogeneity within non-small cell lung tumors. Study-level information: There were several squamous cell carcinomas, 10 non-squamous carcinomas and 1 tumor not otherwise specified. Study-wide points: Individual patients largely had distinct high-frequency T-cell receptor beta clonotypes from one another. Recurrence of identical dominant CDR3 beta clonotypes was observed across tumor sites within a patient, alongside site-unique high-frequency clones.

This clonotype has a handful of counts. Its target is unknown. Trimming took 4 bases from V and 2 from J; bases not matched to a gene: 7. This CDR3 comprises 16 residues. Template input was genomic DNA from bulk tumor (600 ng per sample). Multiple biopsies spaced far apart were taken from each primary tumor during surgery. Patients had untreated, newly diagnosed non-small cell lung cancer and underwent curative surgery. Multiplex PCR relied on 32 V and 13 J primers to amplify TCR beta CDR3. TCRdb reprocessed the multiplex PCR reads via MiXCR and lists one record per CDR3 protein. The table includes approximately 21,000 distinct CDR3 sequences, approximately 30% detected once.

This chain joins TRBV12-3 or TRBV12-4 and TRBJ2-5, with 10 bases that match TRBD2. The TCR was taken from a man between 35 and 55 years old with non-small cell lung cancer. The sequencing sample was made of lung tumor tissue. CDR3 sequence: CASSSALAGVQETQYF. Here the CDR3 DNA reads TGTGCCAGCAGTTCCGCCCTAGCGGGAGTACAAGAGACCCAGTACTTC.